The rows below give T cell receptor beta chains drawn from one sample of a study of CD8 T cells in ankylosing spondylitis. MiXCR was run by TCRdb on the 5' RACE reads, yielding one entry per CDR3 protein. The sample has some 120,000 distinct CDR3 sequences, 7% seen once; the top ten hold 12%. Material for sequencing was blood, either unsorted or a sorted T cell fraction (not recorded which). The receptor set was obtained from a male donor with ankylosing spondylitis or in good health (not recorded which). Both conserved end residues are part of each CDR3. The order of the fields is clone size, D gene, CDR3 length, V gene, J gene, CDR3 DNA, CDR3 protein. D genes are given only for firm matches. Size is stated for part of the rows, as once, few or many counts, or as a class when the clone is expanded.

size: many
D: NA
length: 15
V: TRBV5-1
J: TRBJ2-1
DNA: TGCGCCAGCAGCTTGGCCGCGGGTACGTGGAATGAGCAGTTCTTC
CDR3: CASSLAAGTWNEQFF

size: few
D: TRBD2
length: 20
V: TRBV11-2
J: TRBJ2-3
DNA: TGTGCCAGCAGCTTAGGCGGAGGGACTAGCGGGGGGTACAGCACAGATACGCAGTATTTT
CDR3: CASSLGGGTSGGYSTDTQYF

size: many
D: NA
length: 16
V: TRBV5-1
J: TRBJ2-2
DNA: TGCGCCAGCAGAAGCTTTGGACGGACGTCCACCGGGGAGCTGTTTTTT
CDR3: CASRSFGRTSTGELFF

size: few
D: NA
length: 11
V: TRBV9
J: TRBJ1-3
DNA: TGTGCCAGCGATTCTGGAAACACCATATATTTT
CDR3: CASDSGNTIYF

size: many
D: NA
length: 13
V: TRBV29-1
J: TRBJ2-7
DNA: TGCAGCGTTGAAGCCAACAGCCTCTCCGAGCAGTACTTC
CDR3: CSVEANSLSEQYF

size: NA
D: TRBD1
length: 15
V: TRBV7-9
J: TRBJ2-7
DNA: TGTGCCAGCAGCCCGCGGACAGGGGTAGACTACGAGCAGTACTTC
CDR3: CASSPRTGVDYEQYF

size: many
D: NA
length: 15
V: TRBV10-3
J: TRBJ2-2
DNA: TGTGCCATCAGTGAGCTCCCCGGAAATACCGGGGAGCTGTTTTTT
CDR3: CAISELPGNTGELFF

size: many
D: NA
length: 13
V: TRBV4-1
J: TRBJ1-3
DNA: TGCGCCAGCAGCCAAGGTTCTGGGCGCACCATATATTTT
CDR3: CASSQGSGRTIYF

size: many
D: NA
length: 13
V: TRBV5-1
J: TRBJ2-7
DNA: TGCGCCAGCATCAAGGAGGGAGCGGGCGAGCAGTACTTC
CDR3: CASIKEGAGEQYF

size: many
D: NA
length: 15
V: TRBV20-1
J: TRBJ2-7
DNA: TGCAGTGCTAGCTACCCGGGAGACGGTGGGTACGAGCAGTACTTC
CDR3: CSASYPGDGGYEQYF

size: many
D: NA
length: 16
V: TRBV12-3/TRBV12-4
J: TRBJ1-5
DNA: TGTGCCAGCAGTCCCCCGACGGCGTATAGCAATCAGCCCCAGCATTTT
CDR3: CASSPPTAYSNQPQHF

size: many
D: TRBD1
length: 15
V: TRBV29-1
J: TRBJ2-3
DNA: TGCAGCGCGCTGCTCCGACAGGGGAGCACAGATACGCAGTATTTT
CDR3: CSALLRQGSTDTQYF

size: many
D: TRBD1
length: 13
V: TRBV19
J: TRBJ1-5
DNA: TGTGCCAGCCAGGACAGGTGGTATCAGCCCCAGCATTTT
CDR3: CASQDRWYQPQHF

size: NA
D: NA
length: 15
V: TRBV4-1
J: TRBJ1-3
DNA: TGCGCCAGCAGCCAAGGGGTAGGGGTTGGAAACACCATATATTTT
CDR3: CASSQGVGVGNTIYF

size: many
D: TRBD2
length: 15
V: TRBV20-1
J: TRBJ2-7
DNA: TGCAGTGCTGGGGGTTTGGGGGGGGGTACCTACGAGCAGTACTTC
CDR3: CSAGGLGGGTYEQYF

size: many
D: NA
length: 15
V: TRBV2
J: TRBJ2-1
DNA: TGTGCCAGCAGTAAACAGGGTGGACGGTACAATGAGCAGTTCTTC
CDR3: CASSKQGGRYNEQFF

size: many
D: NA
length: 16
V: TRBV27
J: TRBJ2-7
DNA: TGTGCCAGCAGTCCATATATAGGACAAAGCTCCTACGAGCAGTACTTC
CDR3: CASSPYIGQSSYEQYF

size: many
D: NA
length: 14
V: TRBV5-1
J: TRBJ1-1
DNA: TGCGCCAGCAGCGTAACTCAGGTGAACACTGAAGCTTTCTTT
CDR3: CASSVTQVNTEAFF

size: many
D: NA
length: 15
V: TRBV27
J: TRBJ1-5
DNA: TGTGCCAGCAGTCCATACAGCTCTAGCAATCAGCCCCAGCATTTT
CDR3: CASSPYSSSNQPQHF

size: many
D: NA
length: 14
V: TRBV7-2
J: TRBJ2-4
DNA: TGTGCCAGCAGCTTAGTTGGTGAAGGAAACATTCAGTACTTC
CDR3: CASSLVGEGNIQYF

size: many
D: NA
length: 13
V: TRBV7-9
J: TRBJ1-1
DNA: TGTGCCAGCCTATGGGAGGACCGCGGTGAAGCTTTCTTT
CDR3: CASLWEDRGEAFF

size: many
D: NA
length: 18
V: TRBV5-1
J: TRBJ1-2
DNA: TGCGCCAGCAGCTTGGGCCAGGGCCAGAATGTACTCGACTATGGCTACACCTTC
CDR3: CASSLGQGQNVLDYGYTF

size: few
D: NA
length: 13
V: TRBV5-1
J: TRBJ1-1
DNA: TGCGCCAGCTGGGCAGGAGGGAACACTGAAGCTTTCTTT
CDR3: CASWAGGNTEAFF

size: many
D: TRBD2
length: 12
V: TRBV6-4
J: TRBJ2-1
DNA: TGTGCCAGCAGTGACTCCGCGGGAGGCCGCCTCTTC
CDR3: CASSDSAGGRLF

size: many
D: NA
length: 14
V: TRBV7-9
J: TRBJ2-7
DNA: TGTGCCAGCAGTCCGAGCGGGCTCTCCTACGAGCAGTACTTC
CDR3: CASSPSGLSYEQYF

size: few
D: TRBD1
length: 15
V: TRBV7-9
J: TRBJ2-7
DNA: TGTGCCAGCAGCTTAGGGGGGACAGGGGGATACGAGCAGTACTTC
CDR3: CASSLGGTGGYEQYF

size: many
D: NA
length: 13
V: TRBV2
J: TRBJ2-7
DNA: TGTGCCAGCAGTGTACAGGGACCCTACGAGCAGTACTTC
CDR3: CASSVQGPYEQYF

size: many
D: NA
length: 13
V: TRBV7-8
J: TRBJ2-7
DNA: TGTGCCAGCAGCCCCGGGACCTACATCGAGCAGTCCTTC
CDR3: CASSPGTYIEQSF

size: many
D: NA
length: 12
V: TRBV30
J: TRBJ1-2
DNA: TGTGCCTGGAGTCTGAGCATCAATGGCTACACCTTC
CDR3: CAWSLSINGYTF

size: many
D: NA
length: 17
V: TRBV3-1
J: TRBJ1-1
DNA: TGTGCCAGCAGCCAAACCCGGGGGCTATCTCTGAACACTGAAGCTTTCTTT
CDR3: CASSQTRGLSLNTEAFF

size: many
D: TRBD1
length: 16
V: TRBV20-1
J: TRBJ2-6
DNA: TGCAGTGCTAGCAGGACAGGGGGCTCTGGGGCCAACGTCCTGACTTTC
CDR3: CSASRTGGSGANVLTF

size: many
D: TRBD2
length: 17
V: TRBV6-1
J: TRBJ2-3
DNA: TGTGCCAGCAGCATTTCCGGGACTAGCGGACACACAGATACGCAGTATTTT
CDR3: CASSISGTSGHTDTQYF

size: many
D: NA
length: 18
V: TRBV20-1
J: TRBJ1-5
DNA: TGCAGTGCTAGAGATCTAACGATAGGGGTCTATAGCAATCAGCCCCAGCATTTT
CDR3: CSARDLTIGVYSNQPQHF

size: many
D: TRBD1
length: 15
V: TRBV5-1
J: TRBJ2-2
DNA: TGCGCCAGCAGCTGGGGACAGCAGAACACCGGGGAGCTGTTTTTT
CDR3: CASSWGQQNTGELFF

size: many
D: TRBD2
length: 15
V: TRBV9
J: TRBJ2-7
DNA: TGTGCCAGCAGCGTAGGGTACGGGGGGGCCTACGAGCAGTACTTC
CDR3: CASSVGYGGAYEQYF

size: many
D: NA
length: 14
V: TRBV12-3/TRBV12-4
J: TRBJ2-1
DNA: TGTGCCAGCAGTTTCCCCCAAAACTACAATGAGCAGTTCTTC
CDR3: CASSFPQNYNEQFF

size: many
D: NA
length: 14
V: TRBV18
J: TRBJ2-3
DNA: TGTGCCAGCTCACCCCCTACCCTTACAGATACGCAGTATTTT
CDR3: CASSPPTLTDTQYF

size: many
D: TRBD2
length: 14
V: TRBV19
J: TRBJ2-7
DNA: TGTGCCAGTAGTATCTCCGGGACTAGCAACGAGCAGTACTTC
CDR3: CASSISGTSNEQYF

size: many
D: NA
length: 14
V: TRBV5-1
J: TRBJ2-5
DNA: TGCGCCAGCAGCTTATTAATAGAACAAGAGACCCAGTACTTC
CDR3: CASSLLIEQETQYF

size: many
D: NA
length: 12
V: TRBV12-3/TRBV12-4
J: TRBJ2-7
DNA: TGTGCCAGCAGTTTAGCACGAGACGAGCAGTACTTC
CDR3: CASSLARDEQYF

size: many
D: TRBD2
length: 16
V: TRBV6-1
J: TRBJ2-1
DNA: TGTGCCAGCAGTGAAGAGGAGGGGACTAGCGGAAATGAGCAGTTCTTC
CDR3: CASSEEEGTSGNEQFF

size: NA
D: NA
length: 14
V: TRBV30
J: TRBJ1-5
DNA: TGTGCCTGGAGCCCGGACTGGGGCGATCAGCCCCAGCATTTT
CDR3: CAWSPDWGDQPQHF

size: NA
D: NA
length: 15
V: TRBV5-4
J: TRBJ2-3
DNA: TGTGCCAGCAGAAGGGGGTCCTCCTTCACAGATACGCAGTATTTT
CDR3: CASRRGSSFTDTQYF

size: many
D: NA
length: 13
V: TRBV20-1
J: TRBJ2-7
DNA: TGCAGTGCTAGAGAAGGGGGAACCTACGAGCAGTACTTC
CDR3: CSAREGGTYEQYF

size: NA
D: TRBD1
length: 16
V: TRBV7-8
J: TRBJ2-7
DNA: TGTGCCAGCAGGGCATCAGGACAGGGTGTATTCTACGAGCAGTACTTC
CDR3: CASRASGQGVFYEQYF

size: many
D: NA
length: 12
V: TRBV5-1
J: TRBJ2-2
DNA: TGCGCCAGCAGCTGGAGTGGGAGGGAGCTGTTTTTT
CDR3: CASSWSGRELFF

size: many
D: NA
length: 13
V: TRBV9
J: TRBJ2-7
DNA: TGTGCCAGCAGCAAAGACAGAACCTACGAGCAGTACTTC
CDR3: CASSKDRTYEQYF

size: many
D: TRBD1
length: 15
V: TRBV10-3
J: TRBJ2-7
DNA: TGTGCCATCAGTGTTGGGACAGGGTTCACCTACGAGCAGTACTTC
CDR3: CAISVGTGFTYEQYF

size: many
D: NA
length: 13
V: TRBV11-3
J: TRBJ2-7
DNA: TGTGCCAGCAGCTCCTCGGAAGTTGCCGAGCAGTACTTC
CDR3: CASSSSEVAEQYF

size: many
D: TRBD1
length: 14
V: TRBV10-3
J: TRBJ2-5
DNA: TGTGCCATCAGAAGGGGACAGGGGATAGAGACCCAGTACTTC
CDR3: CAIRRGQGIETQYF

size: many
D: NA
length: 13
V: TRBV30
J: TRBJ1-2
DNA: TGTGCCTGGAACCAGGGGTCTAACTATGGCTACACCTTC
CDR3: CAWNQGSNYGYTF

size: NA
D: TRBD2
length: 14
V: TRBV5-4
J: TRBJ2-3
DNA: TGTGCCAGCAGGATGACTAGCGGGGGAGATACGCAGTATTTT
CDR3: CASRMTSGGDTQYF

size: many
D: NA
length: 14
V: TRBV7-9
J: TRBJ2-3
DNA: TGTGCCAGCAGCTTCTCTACATACACAGATACGCAGTATTTT
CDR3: CASSFSTYTDTQYF

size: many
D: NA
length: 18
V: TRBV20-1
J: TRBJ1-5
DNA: TGCAGTGCTGGGGGAGGGTGGGGTCGGAACCGGGGAAATCAGCCCCAGCATTTT
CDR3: CSAGGGWGRNRGNQPQHF

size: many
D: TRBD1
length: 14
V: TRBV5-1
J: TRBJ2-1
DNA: TGCGCCAGCAGCTGGACGGGACAGGGCAATGAGCAGTTCTTC
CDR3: CASSWTGQGNEQFF

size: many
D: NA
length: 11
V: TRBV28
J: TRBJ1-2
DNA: TGTGCCAGTATGGGGGGATATGGCTACACCTTC
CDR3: CASMGGYGYTF

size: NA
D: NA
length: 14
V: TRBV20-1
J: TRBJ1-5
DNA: TGCAGTGCTAGAGAGAGGGCTAGCAATCAGCCCCAGCATTTT
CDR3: CSARERASNQPQHF

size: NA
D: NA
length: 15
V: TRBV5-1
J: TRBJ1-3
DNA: TGCGCCAGCAGCTCGGGGGGATCATCTGGAAACACCATATATTTT
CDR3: CASSSGGSSGNTIYF

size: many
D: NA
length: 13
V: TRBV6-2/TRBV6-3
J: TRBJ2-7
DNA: TGTGCCAGCAGGACGCCCCCCGGACACGAGCAGTACTTC
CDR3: CASRTPPGHEQYF